The 30 T cell receptor beta chains presented below share a single source sample, sequenced in a study of shared clonotypes between healthy human individuals. Profiled with immunoSEQ multiplex PCR; TCRdb holds only in-frame clones, not every one. The sample records approximately 640,000 clones, about 92% being singletons. The sequenced sample consisted of memory CD8+ T cells from PBMCs. Regarding subset: CD45RO+ cells pooled with CCR7-negative TemRA cells. The receptors were sampled from a man aged 18 to 29 in good health. Some clones in this sample may be carry-over from other donors' samples.

This chain connects TRBV29-1 to TRBJ2-7, with a possible D match to TRBD1 (5 bases). The CDR3 is 14 residues long. Trimming took 7 bases from V and 6 from J, leaving 22 bases between them. Germline-derived CDR1 and CDR2 are SQVTM and ANQGSEA. The CDR3 loop reads CSALAGSSSGEQYF. Written as DNA, the CDR3 is TGCAGCGCCCTCGCAGGGTCTAGTTCCGGCGAGCAGTACTTC.

The chain couples TRBV18 to TRBJ2-2, with 7 bases matching TRBD1. With V trimmed by 3 bases and J by 2 bases, 6 bases remained unmatched. The length of the CDR3 is 16 residues. CDR1 KGHSH and CDR2 LQKENI come from the germline V gene. CDR3 loop: CASSPDDRVNTGELFF. The CDR3, as DNA: TGTGCCAGCTCACCGGATGACAGGGTTAACACCGGGGAGCTGTTTTTT.

The chain uses TRBV10-3 and TRBJ1-1, with 7 bases lining up with TRBD1. CDR3 length: 14 residues. The V segment lost 6 bases and the J segment 4 bases; nucleotides outside the gene matches: 8. The V gene's germline CDR1 is ENHRY and CDR2 SYGVKD. The chain's CDR3 is CAIRTGYDGTEAFF. For the CDR3, the DNA is TGTGCCATCAGGACAGGGTATGACGGCACTGAAGCTTTCTTT.

This chain uses TRBV19 with TRBJ2-3; 8 nucleotides align to TRBD2. Per germline, CDR1 LNHDA and CDR2 SQIVND (reference sequence). Losses at the gene ends were 5 bases for V and 5 bases for J; bases not matched to a gene: 12. This CDR3 has 16 residues. The CDR3 protein is CASSPVRAGVVDTQYF. CDR3 DNA: TGTGCCAGTAGTCCCGTACGAGCGGGAGTGGTAGATACGCAGTATTTT.

The chain couples TRBV9 to TRBJ1-3; unclear D gene. V lost 0 bases, J lost 0 bases, and 4 bases lay in between. The CDR3 consists of 14 residues. From germline, CDR1 is SGDLS and CDR2 YYNGEE. CDR3: CASSVGDSGNTIYF. The CDR3 DNA follows: TGTGCCAGCAGCGTAGGGGACTCTGGAAACACCATATATTTT.

This sequence joins TRBV19 and TRBJ1-4; a possible D gene is TRBD1 (5 bases). The CDR3 is 15 residues long. Germline assignment: CDR1 LNHDA and CDR2 SQIVND (reference sequence). The germline V and J ends were trimmed by 7 bases and 0 bases, with 12 bases remaining between them. CDR3 DNA: TGTGCCAGTACGGGGGAAGACGCAACTAATGAAAAACTGTTTTTT. The encoded protein is CASTGEDATNEKLFF.

The genes are TRBV27 and TRBJ2-5; TRBD1 agrees at 7 bases. The CDR3 covers 15 residues. Germline V gene sequence: CDR1 MNHEY, CDR2 SMNVEV (reference sequence). Trimming at V came to 4 bases and at J to 5 bases, leaving 10 bases not matched to a gene. The CDR3 DNA sequence: TGTGCCAGCAGTTATATTACAGGGGACGCGGAGACCCAGTACTTC. Translating gives CASSYITGDAETQYF.

Concerning this clone itself: Other DNA sequences in this specimen translate into the identical CDR3. V is TRBV29-1 and J is TRBJ2-1, with D possibly being TRBD1 or TRBD2 (5 bases each). The germline CDR1 and CDR2 sequences are SQVTM and ANQGSEA. The CDR3 has 14 residues. V lost 6 bases, J lost 4 bases, and 16 bases lay in between. For the CDR3, the DNA is TGCAGCGTGACCACAGGAGGCACATACAATGAGCAGTTCTTC. As protein: CSVTTGGTYNEQFF.

This chain uses TRBV13 with TRBJ1-1; D unresolved. The germline CDR1 and CDR2 sequences are PRHDT and FYEKMQ (reference sequence). The V and J ends lost 0 bases and 6 bases respectively, with 20 bases between them. The CDR3 length is 17 residues. The CDR3, as DNA: TGTGCCAGCAGCTTAGGCCGTGCCAGAGCGTTTATGGCTGAAGCTTTCTTT. Protein sequence: CASSLGRARAFMAEAFF. Drawing the rest from reference TRBV13 and TRBJ1-1, the complete variable domain is AAGVIQSPRHLIKEKRETATLKCYPIPRHDTVYWYQQGPGQDPQFLISFYEKMQSDKGSIPDRFSAQQFSDYHSELNMSSLELGDSALYFCASSLGRARAFMAEAFFGQGTRLTVV.

J is TRBJ2-7 and V is TRBV7-6; a possible D gene is TRBD2 (5 bases). Looked up from germline, CDR1 is SGHVS and CDR2 is FNYEAQ. This CDR3 region has 15 residues. With 1 base removed from V and 3 bases from J, the gap between germline ends came to 13 bases. The CDR3, as DNA: TGTGCCAGCAGCTTAGGCTCGGGAATCAACTACGAGCAGTACTTC. Protein: CASSLGSGINYEQYF.

This rearrangement joins TRBV5-4 to TRBJ2-1; 7 bases map to TRBD1. Losses at the gene ends were 3 bases for V and 1 base for J; bases not matched to a gene: 7. CDR1 is SGHNT, CDR2 YYREEE, per germline (reference sequence). The CDR3 extends over 16 amino acids. Here the CDR3 reads CASSSRRDSSYNEQFF. DNA for the CDR3: TGTGCCAGCAGCTCACGACGGGACAGTTCCTACAATGAGCAGTTCTTC.

The rearrangement joins TRBV25-1 to TRBJ1-2, with D unclear. V dropped 6 bases and J dropped 4 bases, with 15 bases sitting between them. Germline CDR1 reads MGHDK; CDR2 reads SYGVNS. The length of the CDR3 is 14 residues. In DNA, the CDR3 is TGTGCCAGCAGGGGTTTCACTCTAGGCTATGGCTACACCTTC. Translating it yields CASRGFTLGYGYTF.

V usage is TRBV5-1 and J usage is TRBJ2-1; the match to TRBD1 covers 9 bases. Losses at the gene ends were 1 base for V and 12 bases for J; bases not matched to a gene: 11. The CDR3 is 15 amino acids. The germline V gene encodes CDR1 SGHRS and CDR2 YFSETQ. DNA of the CDR3: TGCGCCAGCAGCTTGTGGGACAGGGATCGGTTGCGGCAGTTCTTC. Translated, it gives CASSLWDRDRLRQFF.

The count of this clone is one. Different DNA sequences within this sample yield the same CDR3. The genes are TRBV11-3 and TRBJ2-7, with 7 bases that match TRBD1. Germline CDR1 and CDR2: SGHNT and YENEEA. V shed 5 bases and J 4 bases; nucleotides not matched to a gene: 5. This CDR3 region has 13 residues. CDR3 in amino acids: CASSPGRGYEQYF. As DNA, the CDR3 is TGTGCCAGCAGCCCGGGCAGGGGGTACGAGCAGTACTTC.

The J gene is TRBJ2-7, the V gene TRBV7-9; TRBD1 aligns across 7 bases. CDR1 SEHNR and CDR2 FQNEAQ come from the germline V gene (reference sequence). The J segment lost 2 bases and the V segment lost 5 bases, leaving 12 bases of the junction unmatched. This CDR3 is built from 16 residues. The CDR3 coding sequence is TGTGCCAGCAGCACCCAGCCGGGACAGCAGACCTACGAGCAGTACTTC. Translated, it gives CASSTQPGQQTYEQYF.

V gene TRBV28 combines with J gene TRBJ1-1; possibly TRBD1 for D (5 bases). This CDR3 comprises 14 residues. The V end was cut by 3 bases, the J end by 2 bases, with 10 bases between. Germline V gene sequence: CDR1 MDHEN, CDR2 SYDVKM. The chain's CDR3 is CASSFGDPNTEAFF. DNA of the CDR3: TGTGCCAGCAGTTTCGGGGACCCCAACACTGAAGCTTTCTTT.

The chain uses TRBV7-8 and TRBJ2-2; TRBD2 is a possible D gene (6 bases). CDR3 length: 13 residues. The V end was cut by 5 bases, the J end by 6 bases, with 10 bases between. The germline V gene encodes CDR1 SGHVS and CDR2 FQNEAQ. The CDR3 DNA is TGTGCCAGCAGCGCTACGGGGGCCGGGGAGCTGTTTTTT. It specifies CASSATGAGELFF.

The chain combines TRBV27 with TRBJ2-7; D may match TRBD1 or TRBD2 (6 bases each). V shed 3 bases and J shed 5 bases, with 11 bases lying between them. In germline, CDR1 is MNHEY, CDR2 SMNVEV (reference sequence). The CDR3 sequence is 13 residues long. The DNA for the CDR3 is TGTGCCAGCAGTTTTGGGGGGCTCGACGAGCAGTACTTC. Translated: CASSFGGLDEQYF.

This chain joins TRBV6-5 and TRBJ2-7; D is unresolved. V gave up 2 bases and J gave up 0 bases, with 8 bases separating them. In germline, CDR1 is MNHEY, CDR2 SVGAGI. The CDR3 loop spans 14 amino acids. CDR3 in DNA: TGTGCCAGCAGTTACCCGGGTGCCTCCTACGAGCAGTACTTC. This translates into CASSYPGASYEQYF.

The chain has TRBV7-9 and TRBJ1-2; 11 bases are a match to TRBD1. With 5 bases clipped from V and 7 bases from J, the junction kept 6 bases outside the gene matches. Germline V gene sequence: CDR1 SEHNR, CDR2 FQNEAQ (reference sequence). The CDR3 runs 14 residues. This CDR3 reads CASSLRTGGGGYTF. In DNA, the CDR3 is TGTGCCAGCAGCCTTCGGACAGGGGGCGGTGGCTACACCTTC.

The gene calls are TRBV27 and TRBJ2-7; D not certain. Germline CDR1 MNHEY, CDR2 SMNVEV (reference sequence). V was clipped by 3 bases and J by 5 bases, with 11 bases between them. The CDR3 has 13 residues. In DNA form, the CDR3 reads TGTGCCAGCAGTTTCCCCGGATTGAACGAGCAGTACTTC. It encodes CASSFPGLNEQYF.

The chain links TRBV7-9 to TRBJ1-5; no clear D gene. V lost 5 bases and J 5 bases, leaving 7 bases between the germline ends. The CDR3 is made up of 12 amino acids. The germline gives CDR1 SEHNR, CDR2 FQNEAQ (reference sequence). CDR3 sequence reads: CASSAWDQPQHF. The CDR3 DNA follows: TGTGCCAGCAGCGCATGGGATCAGCCCCAGCATTTT.

As DNA, the CDR3 is TGTGCCAGCGAGACAGGGAGCTCCTACGAGCAGTACTTC. Its translation: CASETGSSYEQYF. V is TRBV7-9 and J is TRBJ2-7; 7 bases match TRBD1. V lost 8 bases to trimming and J lost 0 bases; unmatched junction nucleotides: 4. The germline V gene encodes CDR1 SEHNR and CDR2 FQNEAQ (reference sequence). The CDR3 covers 13 residues.

The rearrangement joins TRBV7-9 to TRBJ2-3; D possibly corresponds to TRBD1 (6 bases). Trimming shortened V by 5 bases and J by 7 bases, and 25 bases separated the two germline ends. CDR1 and CDR2 from the germline V gene are SEHNR and FQNEAQ (reference sequence). The CDR3 totals 17 residues. The CDR3 here is CASSEPKTQGPGNTQYF. The DNA for the CDR3 is TGTGCCAGCAGCGAACCGAAGACGCAGGGGCCGGGGAATACGCAGTATTTT.

The chain uses TRBV27 and TRBJ2-1; TRBD2 might be the D (6 bases). The V gene's germline CDR1 is MNHEY and CDR2 SMNVEV (reference sequence). The V and J ends lost 8 bases and 5 bases respectively, with 10 bases between them. This CDR3 is 12 amino acids long. The CDR3 spells CASSGSHNEQFF. The CDR3 DNA follows: TGTGCCAGCTCCGGGAGCCACAATGAGCAGTTCTTC.

The chain joins TRBV13 to TRBJ2-7; D perhaps matches TRBD1 (6 bases). The CDR3 sequence is 14 residues long. The germline CDR1 and CDR2 sequences are PRHDT and FYEKMQ (reference sequence). The V and J ends lost 5 bases and 0 bases respectively, with 11 bases between them. The CDR3 is CASSHRASSYEQYF. For the CDR3, the DNA is TGTGCCAGCAGCCACAGGGCGAGCTCCTACGAGCAGTACTTC.

V is TRBV27 and J is TRBJ2-5; D possibly corresponds to TRBD1 (6 bases). In germline, CDR1 is MNHEY, CDR2 SMNVEV (reference sequence). The V end lost 5 bases, the J end lost 1 base, and 8 bases lay between the germline ends. This CDR3 has 13 amino acids. The CDR3 nucleotides are TGTGCCAGCAGTGACAGGCTCCAAGAGACCCAGTACTTC. Translating gives CASSDRLQETQYF.

The chain has TRBV18 and TRBJ1-2, with a weak D call TRBD1 (5 bases). The V gene lost 1 base and the J gene lost 4 bases, with 22 bases spanning the gap. Germline CDR1 is KGHSH and CDR2 is LQKENI. CDR3 size: 18 residues. CDR3 loop: CASSPLLPGPLLTYGYTF. Here the CDR3 DNA reads TGTGCCAGCTCACCACTATTGCCGGGACCCCTTCTTACCTATGGCTACACCTTC.

This sequence joins TRBV7-9 and TRBJ2-1; the D is unclear. The length of the CDR3 is 13 residues. Between the trimmed V and J ends, which lost 3 bases and 7 bases, there was a span of 10 bases. CDR1 and CDR2 (germline): SEHNR, FQNEAQ (reference sequence). CDR3 in amino acids: CASSFLTPNEQFF. CDR3 nucleotide sequence: TGTGCCAGCAGCTTTCTGACTCCTAATGAGCAGTTCTTC. Drawing the rest from reference TRBV7-9 and TRBJ2-1, the complete variable domain is DTGVSQNPRHKITKRGQNVTFRCDPISEHNRLYWYRQTLGQGPEFLTYFQNEAQLEKSRLLSDRFSAERPKGSFSTLEIQRTEQGDSAMYLCASSFLTPNEQFFGPGTRLTVL.

Points on this clone: At one of its ends the junction is not consistent with the germline gene, which may arise from a read error. This chain connects TRBV19 to TRBJ1-1, with TRBD1 matching 8 bases. This CDR3 contains 16 residues. The germline gives CDR1 LNHDA, CDR2 SQIVND (reference sequence). DNA of the CDR3: TGTGCCAGTAGTACCCCAGGACAGGGAGTGAAGACTGAAGCTTTCTTT. Its protein is CASSTPGQGVKTEAFF.